This T cell receptor beta chain was identified in a study of cytomegalovirus exposure and HLA in healthy donors. Study findings and constraints: Reportedly, fewer N-insertions than the approximately 680-donor mean appeared in an Asian-associated ancestry cluster in a later analysis. Common viral pathogens seemed, in a later analysis, to connect with several of the most significant clusters.

PCR amplification relied on 60 Vbeta primers (plus 13 Jbeta primers). The protocol was immunoSEQ multiplex PCR, while the TCRdb copy is restricted to in-frame clones and leaves out a portion. The sample lists 100,000 to 150,000 clones, about three quarters occurring once. Healthy people donating bone marrow made up the donors. With respect to this clone: No antigen is known for it.

Germline lookup yields CDR1 SGHNT and CDR2 YYREEE (reference sequence). V shed 2 bases and J shed 1 base, with 12 bases lying between them. The CDR3 is 15 amino acids. V and J are TRBV5-4 and TRBJ1-2, with D unclear. This receptor was taken from a woman between 55 and 75 years old in good health and CMV-seropositive. Sequencing was done on a sample of PBMCs. This CDR3 reads CASSFGGEFNYGYTF. The DNA for the CDR3 is TGTGCCAGCAGCTTTGGCGGGGAATTTAACTATGGCTACACCTTC.